This TCR beta chain was captured by sequencing in a study of graft-versus-host responses after intestinal transplantation. At the level of the study: Tacrolimus and steroids were given for 3 to 4 years to all recipients after anti-thymocyte globulin induction.

Sequencing used immunoSEQ multiplex PCR; TCRdb keeps in-frame clones, though not all of them. The table shows about 86,000 clones, with 88% occurring only once. Overall study results and limits: Graft-versus-host to host-versus-graft clonal ratios in allografts were high in patients with graft-donor T cell macrochimerism. Early post-transplant HvG declines tracked with peak circulating GvH clone levels.

V lost 5 bases and J lost 7, with 15 bases in between. The CDR3 is made up of 13 amino acids. Germline V gene lookup returns CDR1 SGHNT and CDR2 YENEEA. Regarding this clone: The target antigen is unknown.

The sequencing here drew on unstimulated CD4+ T cells sorted from spleen or lymph node cells, taken before transplant. The receptor comes from a human donor who was the organ donor for an intestinal transplant. V and J are TRBV11-3 and TRBJ2-7; possible D gene TRBD2, 7 bases. CDR3 region: CASSPSGTGEQYF. CDR3 in DNA: TGTGCCAGCAGCCCTAGCGGCACAGGGGAGCAGTACTTC.